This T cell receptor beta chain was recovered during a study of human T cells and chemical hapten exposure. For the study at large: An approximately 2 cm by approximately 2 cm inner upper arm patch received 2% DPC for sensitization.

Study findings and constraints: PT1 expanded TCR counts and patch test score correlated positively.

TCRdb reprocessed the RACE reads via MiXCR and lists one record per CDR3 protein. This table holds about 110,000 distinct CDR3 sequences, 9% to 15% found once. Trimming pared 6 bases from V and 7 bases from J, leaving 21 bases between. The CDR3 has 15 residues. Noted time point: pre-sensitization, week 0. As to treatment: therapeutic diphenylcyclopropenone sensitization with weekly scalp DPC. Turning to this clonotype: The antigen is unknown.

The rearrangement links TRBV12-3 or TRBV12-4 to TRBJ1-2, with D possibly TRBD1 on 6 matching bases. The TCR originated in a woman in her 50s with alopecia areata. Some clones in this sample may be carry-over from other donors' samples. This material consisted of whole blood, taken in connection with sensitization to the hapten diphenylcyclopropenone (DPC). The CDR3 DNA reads TGTGCCAGCAGACCCCTAGGACAACAGGGTCCTGGCTACACCTTC. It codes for CASRPLGQQGPGYTF.